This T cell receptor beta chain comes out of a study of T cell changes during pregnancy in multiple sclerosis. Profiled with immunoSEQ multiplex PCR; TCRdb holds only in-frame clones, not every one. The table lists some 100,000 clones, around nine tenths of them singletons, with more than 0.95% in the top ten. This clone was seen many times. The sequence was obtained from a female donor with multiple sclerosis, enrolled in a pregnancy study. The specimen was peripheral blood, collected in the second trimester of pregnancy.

The DNA of the CDR3 is TGTGCCACCAGCAGAGATGTCGGAGGGAGTGGAGGCGGCTACACCTTC. Residues: CATSRDVGGSGGGYTF. This chain connects TRBV15 to TRBJ1-2; no clear D. The V and J ends lost 0 bases and 8 bases respectively, with 19 bases between them. CDR1 and CDR2 from the germline V gene are LNHNV and YYDKDF (reference sequence). The CDR3 covers 16 residues. Based on the CDR3 plus reference TRBV15 and TRBJ1-2, the full variable domain is DAMVIQNPRYQVTQFGKPVTLSCSQTLNHNVMYWYQQKSSQAPKLLFHYYDKDFNNEADTPDNFQSRRPNTSFCFLDIRSPGLGDTAMYLCATSRDVGGSGGGYTFGSGTRLTVV.